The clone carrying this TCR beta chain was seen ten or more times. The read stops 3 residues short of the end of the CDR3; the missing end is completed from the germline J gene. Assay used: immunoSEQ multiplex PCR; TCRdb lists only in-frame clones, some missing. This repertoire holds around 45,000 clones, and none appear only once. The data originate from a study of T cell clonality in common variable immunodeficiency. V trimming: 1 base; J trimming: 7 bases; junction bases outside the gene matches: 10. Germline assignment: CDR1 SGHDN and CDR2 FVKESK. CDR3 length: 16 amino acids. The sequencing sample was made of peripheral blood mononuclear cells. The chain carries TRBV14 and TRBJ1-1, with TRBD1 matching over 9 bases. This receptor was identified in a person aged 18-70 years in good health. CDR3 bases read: TGTGCCAGCAGCCAAGTTAGCGGACAGGGGATCTTTGAA. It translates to CASSQVSGQGIFE. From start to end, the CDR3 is CASSQVSGQGIFEAFF.